The rows below give T cell receptor beta chains drawn from one sample of a study of T cells in Graves' hyperthyroidism and ophthalmopathy. Each CDR3 protein is one row after TCRdb ran MiXCR on the multiplex PCR reads. The data show about 760,000 distinct CDR3 sequences, around a third seen once. Input material: blood. The receptors stem from a woman in her thirties or forties with Graves' hyperthyroidism. Both conserved end residues are part of each CDR3. D genes are given only for firm matches. Rows may omit the clone size; those that give it use once, few, many or a size class.

len	v_gene	d_gene	abundance	j_gene	CDR3aa	CDR3nt
11	TRBV29-1	.	many	TRBJ1-1	CSGLGYSEAFF	TGCAGCGGGCTGGGGTATTCTGAAGCTTTCTTT
12	TRBV19	.	many	TRBJ2-7	CASSNYPPEQYF	TGTGCCAGTAGCAACTATCCCCCCGAGCAGTACTTC
13	TRBV19	.	few	TRBJ2-5	CASRQGSQETQYF	TGTGCCAGTAGACAGGGAAGCCAAGAGACCCAGTACTTC
14	TRBV10-3	TRBD1	.	TRBJ2-7	CASSYSGQAGEQYF	TGTGCCAGCAGTTACTCGGGACAGGCCGGCGAGCAGTACTTC
12	TRBV5-5	.	few	TRBJ1-5	CASSLGHPPQHF	TGTGCCAGCAGCTTGGGACACCCGCCCCAGCATTTT
15	TRBV6-5	.	.	TRBJ2-2	CASTPGQANTGELFF	TGTGCCAGCACACCCGGGCAAGCTAACACCGGGGAGCTGTTTTTT
14	TRBV29-1	.	many	TRBJ2-7	CSAQTGTMKYEQYF	TGCAGCGCCCAAACCGGGACAATGAAATACGAGCAGTACTTC
15	TRBV6-5	TRBD1	few	TRBJ1-5	CASSYGGTGDQPQHF	TGTGCCAGCAGTTACGGCGGGACAGGGGATCAGCCCCAGCATTTT
15	TRBV10-3	.	few	TRBJ1-2	CAISLPEKVERGYTF	TGTGCCATCAGTTTGCCAGAGAAGGTCGAGAGGGGCTACACCTTC
18	TRBV7-9	TRBD1	.	TRBJ2-7	CASSPPMRTGGRTYEQYF	TGTGCCAGCTCACCACCGATGAGAACAGGGGGAAGGACCTACGAGCAGTACTTC
14	TRBV20-1	TRBD2	many	TRBJ2-5	CSARTSSNQETQYF	TGCAGTGCTCGGACTAGCAGTAATCAAGAGACCCAGTACTTC
17	TRBV10-3	.	many	TRBJ1-2	CAISENIQGQANYGYTF	TGTGCCATCAGTGAGAATATACAGGGTCAAGCTAACTATGGCTACACCTTC
13	TRBV20-1	TRBD1	.	TRBJ1-5	CSATDRGNQPQHF	TGCAGTGCTACGGACAGGGGTAATCAGCCCCAGCATTTT
16	TRBV6-4	TRBD1	.	TRBJ1-5	CASSVGDRETNQPQHF	TGTGCCAGCAGTGTCGGGGACAGGGAGACCAATCAGCCCCAGCATTTT
16	TRBV10-3	.	.	TRBJ1-1	CASSYQWYIEGAEAFF	TGTGCCAGCAGTTATCAGTGGTACATCGAAGGCGCTGAAGCTTTCTTT